This T cell receptor (beta chain) was identified during a study of blood T cells in healthy people across ages. Sample-barcoded 5' priming and a J-beta primer mix drove a second PCR of about 7 to 11 cycles. One entry per CDR3 protein results from TCRdb running MiXCR on the 5' RACE reads. Of about 1,800,000 distinct CDR3 sequences detected, 25% to 30% appear once; the ten largest clones hold 7.7%. Each of the donors had approximately 10 milliliters of peripheral blood drawn into EDTA-treated Vacutainer tubes. Overall study findings and caveats: In older individuals, TCR beta diversity per million T cells was lower, falling roughly linearly with age. Naive CD4+ cell counts and diversity both ran higher in long-lived than in aged donors. A conclusive naive versus antigen-experienced comparison was prevented by the unsorted PBMCs.

This CDR3 has 14 residues. V shed 3 bases and J shed 5 bases, with 13 bases lying between them. Germline V gene sequence: CDR1 SGHAT, CDR2 FQNNGV. This clonotype has just a few counts. Its antigen is currently unknown. The sequenced sample was blood. V gene TRBV11-2 combines with J gene TRBJ1-2, with D uncertain. The TCR was taken from a woman aged 25 to 39 in good health. CDR3 DNA: TGTGCCAGCAGCTTCGGCGGATCCCATTATGGCTACACCTTC. It is translated as CASSFGGSHYGYTF. The full variable domain, rest sourced from reference TRBV11-2 and TRBJ1-2, is EAGVAQSPRYKIIEKRQSVAFWCNPISGHATLYWYQQILGQGPKLLIQFQNNGVVDDSQLPKDRFSAERLKGVDSTLKIQPAKLEDSAVYLCASSFGGSHYGYTFGSGTRLTVV.